This T cell receptor (beta chain) came from a study of blood T cell repertoires in COVID-19. Study-level background: The United States, Italy and Spain provided the acute and convalescent COVID-19 samples. In each case, the material was cDNA or gDNA derived from T cells, B-cell-depleted T cells, or PBMCs.

Germline assignment: CDR1 GTSNPN and CDR2 SVGIG (reference sequence). CDR3 size: 14 residues. V lost 6 bases and J lost 7; bases outside the gene matches: 13. Original handling: Quantification of nucleated cells was approximated via reference gene primer amplification. Clones were sequenced by immunoSEQ multiplex PCR, and TCRdb holds only the in-frame ones, with some missing. V and J calls and clone size are given by that table; D and trimming were obtained from the DNA. Of about 76,000 clones in the sample, roughly 91% were seen once. The sequencing input was peripheral blood. V gene TRBV30 combines with J gene TRBJ1-1, with TRBD1 matching over 8 bases. The receptor's source is a woman of 80 years or more with active or convalescent COVID-19. CDR3 nucleotide sequence: TGTGCCTGCGGACAGGGCGTATCCGTCAGTGAAGCTTTCTTT. It codes for CACGQGVSVSEAFF.